Here is one TCR beta chain with its context. The target antigen is unknown. Only in-frame clones appear in the TCRdb table, and some are missing; sequencing was by immunoSEQ multiplex PCR. Here the sample spans approximately 180,000 clones, about nine tenths being singletons. This entry comes from a study of T cell responses to AZD1222 COVID-19 vaccine. Findings and limits, study-wide: Baseline serology detected seropositivity in only a handful of AZD1222 recipients. No repertoire was sampled before or during the peak T cell response, only after it.

The V end lost 6 bases, the J end lost 5 bases, and 16 bases lay between the germline ends. Germline V gene data show CDR1 as GTSNPN and CDR2 as SVGIG (reference sequence). The CDR3 totals 14 residues. This chain uses TRBV30 with TRBJ1-4, with D perhaps matching TRBD1 (5 bases). The material was peripheral blood, obtained on day 0 of AZD1222 vaccination. This clonotype originated in an adult in good health. Here the CDR3 reads CACRPGGANEKLFF. The CDR3 DNA reads TGTGCCTGTCGGCCGGGGGGAGCGAATGAAAAACTGTTTTTT.